This TCR beta chain was obtained from a study of metastatic and nonmetastatic thyroid tumors. The CDR3 runs to 17 residues. V gave up 0 bases and J gave up 6 bases; unmatched junction bases: 11. Germline CDR1 is SGHTA and CDR2 is FQGNSA. Under the authors' procedure: Clinicopathological groups supplied CDR3 differences that were used to build a distant-metastasis classifier for papillary thyroid cancer. TCRdb re-called the PCR reads with MiXCR. The authors' filters were not applied to this entry. Among about 26,000 clones listed, around a quarter were seen once. Thyroid surgery took place with no prior treatment in any patient. This clone is medium-sized (0.01 to 0.1%) in the sample. Its antigen is currently unknown. Overall study findings and caveats: Compared with benign nodules, malignant thyroid tumors were reported to have significantly higher TCR beta diversity in both blood and tumor.

The sample was blood. This chain connects TRBV7-2 to TRBJ2-7; 10 nucleotides match TRBD2. This TCR came from a female donor with papillary thyroid cancer or a benign thyroid nodule (not recorded which). Some clones in this sample may be carry-over from other donors' samples. The CDR3 reads CASSLAYGAGGLAEQYF. CDR3 coding DNA: TGTGCCAGCAGCTTAGCCTACGGAGCGGGAGGGCTTGCCGAGCAGTACTTC.